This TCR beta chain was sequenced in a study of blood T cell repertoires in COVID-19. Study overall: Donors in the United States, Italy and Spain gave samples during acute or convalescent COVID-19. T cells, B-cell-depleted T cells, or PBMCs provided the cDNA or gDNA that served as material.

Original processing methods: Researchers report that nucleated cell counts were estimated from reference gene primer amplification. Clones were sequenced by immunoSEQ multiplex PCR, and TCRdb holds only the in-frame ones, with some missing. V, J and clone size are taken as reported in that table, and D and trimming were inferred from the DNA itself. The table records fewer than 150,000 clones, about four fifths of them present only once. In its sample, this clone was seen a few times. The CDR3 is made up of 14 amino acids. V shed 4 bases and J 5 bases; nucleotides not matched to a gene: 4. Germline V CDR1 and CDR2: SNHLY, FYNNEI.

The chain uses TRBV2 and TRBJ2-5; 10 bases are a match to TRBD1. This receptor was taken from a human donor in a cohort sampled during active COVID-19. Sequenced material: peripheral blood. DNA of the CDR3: TGTGCCAGCAGTGGGGACAGGGGACGGGAGACCCAGTACTTC. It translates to CASSGDRGRETQYF.